The rows below give T cell receptor beta chains drawn from one sample of a study of technical replicates of blood from a few donors. The method was immunoSEQ multiplex PCR; TCRdb's version includes in-frame clones alone and lacks a portion of them. The sample has some 60,000 clones, about 94% seen once; the top ten hold roughly 3.1%. Sequencing was carried out using PBMCs. The receptors come from a human donor in good health. Some clones in this sample may be carry-over from other donors' samples. CDR3s include the opening cysteine and the closing phenylalanine or tryptophan. A D gene is named only where the DNA matches it firmly. Not all rows give a size; the values are once, few, many and, for expanded clones, a class.

J | D | V | size | CDR3 | DNA
TRBJ2-3 | TRBD2 | TRBV7-6 | . | CASSKTSPDTQYF | TGTGCCAGCAGTAAGACTAGCCCAGATACGCAGTATTTT
TRBJ2-2 | . | TRBV4-1 | . | CASSQGVMGELFF | TGCGCCAGCAGCCAGGGCGTTATGGGGGAGCTGTTTTTT
TRBJ1-4 | . | TRBV7-9 | . | CASSLDGGNREKLFF | TGTGCCAGCAGCTTAGATGGGGGGAATCGGGAAAAACTGTTTTTT
TRBJ1-1 | . | TRBV4-3 | . | CASSQEEGLNTEAFF | TGCGCCAGCAGCCAAGAAGAGGGATTGAACACTGAAGCTTTCTTT
TRBJ1-1 | TRBD1 | TRBV6-6 | once | CASSPAGGGTEAFF | TGTGCCAGCAGTCCCGCAGGGGGAGGCACTGAAGCTTTCTTT
TRBJ2-5 | . | TRBV12-5 | . | CASASGWSDQETQYF | TGTGCTAGTGCCAGCGGGTGGTCGGACCAAGAGACCCAGTACTTC
TRBJ2-7 | . | TRBV19 | . | CASSLGGLVYEQYF | TGTGCCAGTAGTCTGGGGGGTCTCGTCTACGAGCAGTACTTC
TRBJ1-2 | . | TRBV25-1 | . | CASSPAGSYYGYTF | TGTGCCAGCAGTCCCGCGGGCAGTTACTATGGCTACACCTTC
TRBJ2-3 | TRBD2 | TRBV13 | . | CASSPRSGGQEDTQYF | TGTGCCAGCAGCCCCAGAAGCGGGGGGCAGGAAGATACGCAGTATTTT
TRBJ2-7 | TRBD2 | TRBV27 | . | CASSLRFGGAAYEQYF | TGTGCCAGCAGTTTAAGGTTCGGGGGGGCGGCCTACGAGCAGTACTTC
TRBJ1-4 | . | TRBV7-6 | . | CASSLESVIGRPSEKLFF | TGTGCCAGCAGCTTAGAGAGCGTAATCGGCCGGCCCTCCGAAAAACTGTTTTTT
TRBJ2-3 | TRBD2 | TRBV4-1 | . | CASSQDLREAQYF | TGCGCCAGCAGCCAAGATCTCCGGGAGGCGCAGTATTTT
TRBJ1-2 | TRBD1 | TRBV5-6 | . | CASSRDRSRGYTF | TGTGCCAGCAGCCGGGACAGGTCGCGTGGCTACACCTTC
TRBJ2-7 | TRBD1 | TRBV27 | once | CASSLIGAGTGQQYF | TGTGCCAGCAGTTTAATTGGCGCGGGGACAGGCCAGCAGTACTTC
TRBJ1-6 | . | TRBV5-4 | . | CASSLYRSSYNSPLHF | TGTGCCAGCAGCTTGTACCGGAGCTCCTATAATTCACCCCTCCACTTT
TRBJ1-1 | TRBD1 | TRBV30 | . | CACRQGAGTEAFF | TGTGCCTGCCGGCAGGGGGCCGGGACTGAAGCTTTCTTT
TRBJ2-7 | TRBD1 | TRBV7-2 | . | CASSLAQGYEQYF | TGTGCCAGCAGCTTAGCACAGGGGTACGAGCAGTACTTC
TRBJ2-1 | TRBD1 | TRBV25-1 | . | CASSEYGQGSSYNEQFF | TGTGCCAGCAGTGAATATGGACAGGGGAGCTCCTACAATGAGCAGTTCTTC
TRBJ1-5 | TRBD1 | TRBV19 | . | CASGLDRVNQPQHF | TGTGCCAGTGGATTGGACAGGGTCAATCAGCCCCAGCATTTT
TRBJ2-7 | TRBD1 | TRBV7-6 | . | CASSSRDSPYEQYF | TGTGCCAGCAGCTCCCGGGACAGTCCCTACGAGCAGTACTTC
TRBJ1-5 | TRBD1 | TRBV7-9 | . | CASSLVRGQNRDQPQHF | TGTGCCAGCAGCTTAGTCAGGGGGCAGAATAGGGATCAGCCCCAGCATTTT
TRBJ1-6 | . | TRBV6-1 | . | CASSELVTDSPLHF | TGTGCCAGCAGTGAACTAGTTACCGATTCACCCCTCCACTTT
TRBJ1-3 | TRBD1 | TRBV10-3 | . | CAIRTQGTGNTIYF | TGTGCCATCAGAACACAGGGGACTGGAAACACCATATATTTT
TRBJ2-7 | TRBD1 | TRBV19 | . | CASSILPGQGNYEQYF | TGTGCCAGTAGTATCCTACCGGGACAGGGAAACTACGAGCAGTACTTC
TRBJ2-3 | . | TRBV6-1 | . | CAIKGSTDTQYF | TGTGCAATCAAGGGGAGCACAGATACGCAGTATTTT
TRBJ2-2 | . | TRBV19 | . | CASSIATGGGTGELFF | TGTGCCAGTAGTATAGCTACAGGGGGAGGGACCGGGGAGCTGTTTTTT
TRBJ1-2 | . | TRBV30 | . | CAWSQQGAGYTF | TGTGCCTGGAGTCAACAGGGCGCTGGCTACACCTTC
TRBJ1-2 | . | TRBV6-1 | . | CASSGDGYTF | TGTGCCAGCAGCGGGGATGGCTACACCTTC
TRBJ2-7 | . | TRBV7-2 | . | CASSLGGHLNPYEQYF | TGTGCCAGCAGCTTAGGTGGACATTTAAACCCCTACGAGCAGTACTTC
TRBJ2-7 | . | TRBV12-5 | . | CASGWAGVTYEQYF | TGTGCTAGTGGTTGGGCAGGGGTAACCTACGAGCAGTACTTC
TRBJ1-4 | . | TRBV5-6 | . | CASSSRFATNEKLFF | TGTGCCAGCAGCTCGCGTTTTGCAACTAATGAAAAACTGTTTTTT
TRBJ1-1 | . | TRBV5-4 | . | CASSWGGPAFF | TGTGCCAGCAGCTGGGGGGGACCAGCTTTCTTT
TRBJ2-2 | . | TRBV11-2 | . | CASSLEVGSGELFF | TGTGCCAGCAGCCTGGAGGTGGGGTCGGGGGAGCTGTTTTTT
TRBJ2-5 | . | TRBV7-9 | . | CASSLASGVEETQYF | TGTGCCAGCAGCTTAGCGTCAGGGGTCGAGGAGACCCAGTACTTC
TRBJ1-5 | . | TRBV19 | . | CASSIGQMNNQPQHF | TGTGCCAGTAGTATAGGCCAGATGAACAATCAGCCCCAGCATTTT
TRBJ2-1 | TRBD2 | TRBV2 | . | CASSSGTSGSNEQFF | TGTGCCAGCAGCTCCGGGACTAGCGGGAGCAATGAGCAGTTCTTC
TRBJ2-1 | TRBD2 | TRBV4-3 | many | CASSQTSGAYNEQFF | TGCGCCAGCAGCCAGACTAGCGGGGCCTACAATGAGCAGTTCTTC
TRBJ1-3 | . | TRBV6-5 | . | CASTPLSSGNTIYF | TGTGCCAGCACCCCGCTGAGCTCTGGAAACACCATATATTTT
TRBJ2-7 | TRBD2 | TRBV13 | . | CASSPAGGPYEQYF | TGTGCCAGCAGCCCGGCGGGAGGCCCCTACGAGCAGTACTTC
TRBJ1-2 | TRBD1 | TRBV2 | . | CASSGTGQTYGYTF | TGTGCCAGCAGTGGGACAGGACAAACCTATGGCTACACCTTC
TRBJ2-2 | TRBD1 | TRBV6-5 | . | CASSRTGGDTGELFF | TGTGCCAGCAGTCGGACAGGGGGGGACACCGGGGAGCTGTTTTTT
TRBJ2-5 | TRBD2 | TRBV7-2 | once | CASSSWAGVGETQYF | TGTGCCAGCAGCTCATGGGCGGGAGTAGGAGAGACCCAGTACTTC
TRBJ2-7 | . | TRBV30 | . | CAWSVRDEQYF | TGTGCCTGGAGTGTCAGGGACGAGCAGTACTTC
TRBJ2-7 | . | TRBV28 | . | CASYQGGSYEQYF | TGTGCCAGCTACCAAGGGGGCTCCTACGAGCAGTACTTC
TRBJ2-1 | . | TRBV6-1 | . | CASSEMGGGGNEQFF | TGTGCCAGCAGTGAAATGGGGGGAGGGGGCAATGAGCAGTTCTTC
TRBJ1-1 | . | TRBV4-2 | . | CASSQDPGGSTEAFF | TGTGCCAGCAGCCAAGATCCCGGGGGGAGCACTGAAGCTTTCTTT
TRBJ1-2 | . | TRBV19 | . | CASSPRASNYGYTF | TGTGCCAGTAGTCCCCGAGCATCTAACTATGGCTACACCTTC
TRBJ2-2 | TRBD2 | TRBV19 | . | CASSIMASGRTTLFF | TGTGCCAGTAGTATTATGGCTAGCGGGAGGACCACCCTGTTTTTT
TRBJ2-5 | . | TRBV9 | . | CASSVGGSYQETQYF | TGTGCCAGCAGCGTAGGAGGCAGCTACCAAGAGACCCAGTACTTC
TRBJ2-3 | TRBD2 | TRBV7-2 | . | CASSLVGAGRGGRNTQYF | TGTGCCAGCAGCTTAGTTGGGGCGGGTCGCGGGGGGAGGAATACGCAGTATTTT
TRBJ2-7 | . | TRBV30 | . | CAWSVGGYEQYF | TGTGCCTGGAGTGTGGGAGGCTACGAGCAGTACTTC
TRBJ2-7 | TRBD2 | TRBV7-6 | . | CASSLKPGGDPAYEQYF | TGTGCCAGCAGCTTAAAACCCGGGGGGGACCCGGCCTACGAGCAGTACTTC
TRBJ2-7 | . | TRBV4-2 | . | CASSQEVQARSTYEQYF | TGTGCCAGCAGCCAAGAAGTCCAGGCTCGAAGTACCTACGAGCAGTACTTC
TRBJ1-6 | . | TRBV18 | . | CASSEGGGNSPLHF | TGTGCCAGCTCAGAAGGAGGAGGTAATTCACCCCTCCACTTT